This T cell receptor (beta chain) was profiled in a study of T cells after yellow fever vaccination. Findings and caveats of the study: Some clonotypes were seen in both the CD4 and the CD8 compartments. These made up a small share and likely arose from convergent recombination. Once the booster was given, most primary-vaccination clones reappeared, at more than 95% for CD4 and 88% for CD8.

MiXCR, run by TCRdb on the 5' RACE reads, gives a single entry per CDR3 protein. The top ten clones hold around 3% of a sample with about 350,000 distinct CDR3 sequences, under 15% of them seen once. Turning to this clonotype: The antigen remains unidentified.

The clonotype was recovered from a man aged 18 to 29 who received the YFV17D yellow fever vaccine. The sample consisted of CD4+ T cells sorted from PBMCs, taken 15 days after the yellow fever booster vaccination.

CDR3 loop: CASSSGPYTDTQYF. CDR3 coding DNA: TGCGCCAGCAGCTCCGGCCCGTACACAGATACGCAGTATTTT. V gene TRBV5-1 combines with J gene TRBJ2-3; no clear D gene. CDR3 length: 14 amino acids. CDR1 SGHRS and CDR2 YFSETQ come from the germline V gene. Trimming took 3 bases from V and 2 from J, leaving 10 bases between them.